Each of the 19 T cell receptor beta chains below was sequenced from the same sample in a study of beta chain features in type 1 diabetes. Expressed TCRB transcripts were sequenced after all isolated RNA was converted to cDNA. Sequenced by immunoSEQ multiplex PCR; TCRdb stores in-frame clones only, minus some. This table holds a few hundred thousand clones, 25% to 30% found once. The sample consisted of central memory CD4+ T cells from blood. Receptors were obtained from a young man in good health.

About this clone: The same CDR3 can be traced to other DNA sequences in this sample. The chain recombines TRBV2 with TRBJ2-5; D not resolved. V lost 3 bases and J 3 bases, leaving 8 bases between the germline ends. The CDR3 spans 13 residues. Germline CDR1 reads SNHLY; CDR2 reads FYNNEI. The CDR3 is CASSERRKETQYF. Here the CDR3 DNA reads TGTGCCAGCAGTGAGCGTCGGAAAGAGACCCAGTACTTC.

Note on this clone: Other DNA sequences in the sample encode the same CDR3. CDR3 sequence reads: CAWSTFSGNTIYF. In DNA form, the CDR3 reads TGTGCCTGGAGTACCTTTTCTGGAAACACCATATATTTT. The chain has TRBV30 and TRBJ1-3; D uncertain. The V end lost 2 bases, the J end lost 1 base, and 6 bases lay between the germline ends. The CDR3 totals 13 residues. CDR1 and CDR2 (germline): GTSNPN, SVGIG (reference sequence).

This clone turned up a few times. The chain is built from TRBV15 and TRBJ2-1; 8 bases are shared with TRBD2. The germline V gene has CDR1 LNHNV and CDR2 YYDKDF (reference sequence). The CDR3 contains 16 residues. V lost 0 bases and J lost 4; bases outside the gene matches: 5. The CDR3 sequence is CATSRDLLAEYNEQFF. The CDR3, as DNA: TGTGCCACCAGCAGAGATCTACTAGCGGAGTACAATGAGCAGTTCTTC.

The CDR3 DNA reads as TGTGCCATCGCTCCGGGACTAGCGGGAGGGCCCAACATTCAGTACTTC. Its protein is CAIAPGLAGGPNIQYF. This sequence joins TRBV10-3 and TRBJ2-4; 16 bases fit TRBD2. Trimming cost V 8 bases and J 7 bases; bases outside gene matches: 8. CDR3 length: 16 amino acids. Germline loops: CDR1 ENHRY, CDR2 SYGVKD.

The chain recombines TRBV5-4 with TRBJ1-5; TRBD1 might be the D (6 bases). This CDR3 is 13 amino acids long. Trimming pared 2 bases from V and 6 bases from J, leaving 9 bases between. In germline, CDR1 is SGHNT, CDR2 YYREEE (reference sequence). CDR3 sequence: CASSLQGSQPQHF. The CDR3 DNA reads as TGTGCCAGCAGCTTACAGGGCTCTCAGCCCCAGCATTTT. The complete variable domain, with remaining parts taken from reference TRBV5-4 and TRBJ1-5, reads ETGVTQSPTHLIKTRGQQVTLRCSSQSGHNTVSWYQQALGQGPQFIFQYYREEENGRGNFPPRFSGLQFPNYSSELNVNALELDDSALYLCASSLQGSQPQHFGDGTRLSIL.

There are a few counts of this clone. The chain combines TRBV2 with TRBJ2-3; 8 nucleotides line up with TRBD1. V shed 7 bases and J 1 base; nucleotides not matched to a gene: 4. The CDR3 is 14 residues long. Germline values: CDR1 SNHLY, CDR2 FYNNEI. CDR3 sequence reads: CASNRGQGTDTQYF. CDR3 DNA: TGTGCCAGCAACAGGGGACAGGGCACAGATACGCAGTATTTT.

The CDR3 nucleotides are TGTGCCAGCAGCTGGGGACAGGGTGGCACTGAAGCTTTCTTT. It codes for CASSWGQGGTEAFF. The chain carries TRBV5-4 and TRBJ1-1, with 9 bases fitting TRBD1. The J segment lost 4 bases and the V segment lost 3 bases, leaving 4 bases of the junction unmatched. Looked up from germline, CDR1 is SGHNT and CDR2 is YYREEE (reference sequence). The CDR3 is 14 amino acids.

The gene calls are TRBV5-4 and TRBJ1-2; no firm D call. The CDR3 consists of 13 residues. The germline V gene has CDR1 SGHNT and CDR2 YYREEE (reference sequence). Deletions cut 1 base from V and 2 bases from J, with 6 bases between. The CDR3 DNA reads TGTGCCAGCAGCTTGAGCGGGAACTATGGCTACACCTTC. Translation gives CASSLSGNYGYTF.

This clone appeared many times. V is TRBV5-1 and J is TRBJ2-7; the D gene is possibly TRBD1 (6 bases). The CDR3 is made up of 13 amino acids. Germline assignment: CDR1 SGHRS and CDR2 YFSETQ. Trimming took off 7 bases at V and 4 bases at J, with 15 bases between the two ends. CDR3 coding DNA: TGCGCCAGCGGCGTATCACAGGGTTACGAGCAGTACTTC. The encoded protein is CASGVSQGYEQYF.

V usage is TRBV9 and J usage is TRBJ2-1, with 11 positions matching TRBD2. J gave up 6 bases and V 4 bases, and 6 bases lay outside the gene matches. Germline-derived CDR1 and CDR2 are SGDLS and YYNGEE. This CDR3 has 15 residues. The CDR3 sequence is CASSPPGLAANEQFF. The DNA for the CDR3 is TGTGCCAGCAGCCCCCCGGGACTAGCGGCCAATGAGCAGTTCTTC.

This clone appeared a few times. V gene TRBV7-2 combines with J gene TRBJ2-5; the D is unclear. The ends were cut back, 5 bases at V and 7 bases at J, with 14 bases in the middle. Germline loops: CDR1 SGHTA, CDR2 FQGNSA. The CDR3 is made up of 13 amino acids. The CDR3 region is CASSETGVGTQYF. CDR3 nucleotide sequence: TGTGCCAGCAGCGAGACCGGAGTAGGGACCCAGTACTTC.

This clone has only a few counts. The chain joins TRBV27 to TRBJ2-3, with no clear D. Per the germline V gene, CDR1 is MNHEY and CDR2 is SMNVEV (reference sequence). This CDR3 has 14 residues. The V end lost 2 bases, the J end lost 1 base, and 7 bases lay between the germline ends. CDR3 sequence reads: CASSLHRRTDTQYF. CDR3 DNA: TGTGCCAGCAGTTTACACCGCCGCACAGATACGCAGTATTTT.

There are many counts of this clone. The CDR3 DNA is TGTGCCTGGAGTCTCAGGGTGAGGGACACTGAAGCTTTCTTT. Its protein is CAWSLRVRDTEAFF. The V call is TRBV30, the J call TRBJ1-1; D is possibly TRBD1 (5 bases). The germline gives CDR1 GTSNPN, CDR2 SVGIG (reference sequence). The CDR3 consists of 14 residues. Trimming cost V 2 bases and J 3 bases, with 13 bases left between them.

This clone was seen a handful of times. This chain joins TRBV5-6 and TRBJ1-5; no reliable D call. Germline V gene sequence: CDR1 SGHDT, CDR2 YYEEEE. Deletions cut 0 bases from V and 7 bases from J, with 17 bases between. The CDR3 length is 16 residues. As DNA, the CDR3 is TGTGCCAGCAGCTTGGGGATAGGCGACCCTAAGCAGCCCCAGCATTTT. Its translation: CASSLGIGDPKQPQHF.

CDR3 loop: CAWSMGVRDEQYF. In DNA form, the CDR3 reads TGTGCCTGGAGTATGGGGGTCCGGGACGAGCAGTACTTC. The chain joins TRBV30 to TRBJ2-7; D may be TRBD1 or TRBD2 (5 bases each). The V gene lost 2 bases and the J gene lost 5 bases, with 13 bases spanning the gap. The CDR3 runs 13 residues. Germline values: CDR1 GTSNPN, CDR2 SVGIG (reference sequence). Full variable domain (rest looked up from reference TRBV30 and TRBJ2-7): SQTIHQWPATLVQPVGSPLSLECTVEGTSNPNLYWYRQAAGRGLQLLFYSVGIGQISSEVPQNLSASRPQDRQFILSSKKLLLSDSGFYLCAWSMGVRDEQYFGPGTRLTVT.

This clone was observed many times. The J gene is TRBJ2-7, the V gene TRBV29-1; TRBD2 aligns across 13 bases. V gave up 7 bases and J gave up 0 bases; unmatched junction bases: 9. From germline, CDR1 is SQVTM and CDR2 ANQGSEA. The CDR3 sequence is 16 residues long. The CDR3 DNA follows: TGCAGCGCCGCCGGGACTAGCGGGGCCAGCTCCTACGAGCAGTACTTC. Translating gives CSAAGTSGASSYEQYF.

This clone appeared a few times. The chain links TRBV7-6 to TRBJ2-7; the match to TRBD1 covers 9 bases. Per the germline V gene, CDR1 is SGHVS and CDR2 is FNYEAQ. CDR3 size: 16 residues. V gave up 1 base and J gave up 3 bases; unmatched junction bases: 7. CDR3: CASSLGRTGGLYEQYF. The CDR3 DNA is TGTGCCAGCAGCTTAGGGAGAACAGGGGGCCTCTACGAGCAGTACTTC.

This rearrangement joins TRBV19 to TRBJ1-2, with D unclear. This CDR3 spans 14 amino acids. CDR1 is LNHDA, CDR2 SQIVND, per germline (reference sequence). The ends were cut back, 6 bases at V and 8 bases at J, with 19 bases in the middle. The chain's CDR3 is CASRTAESAGGYTF. CDR3 DNA: TGTGCCAGTAGAACCGCCGAATCAGCCGGCGGCTACACCTTC.

There are a few counts of this clone. V usage is TRBV30 and J usage is TRBJ1-4, with 7 bases matching TRBD1. CDR1 GTSNPN and CDR2 SVGIG come from the germline V gene (reference sequence). The CDR3 spans 13 residues. V trimming: 5 bases; J trimming: 7 bases; junction bases outside the gene matches: 7. The CDR3 protein is CAWATTGSEKLFF. The CDR3 bases are TGTGCCTGGGCGACGACAGGGAGTGAAAAACTGTTTTTT.